This T cell receptor beta chain stems from a study of siplizumab effects on memory and regulatory T cells. Only in-frame clones appear in the TCRdb table, and some are missing; sequencing was by immunoSEQ multiplex PCR. Among approximately 94,000 clones, approximately 94% were seen once, and the ten largest hold 1% to 1.5%. CDR1 is MGHDK, CDR2 SYGVNS, per germline. This CDR3 has 15 amino acids. V shed 3 bases, J shed 1 base, and the junction held 5 bases outside the gene matches. The specimen sequenced was non-Treg CD4+ T cells sorted from blood. The rearrangement uses TRBV25-1 and TRBJ1-1; 7 bases map to TRBD1. The TCR sequence derives from a human donor in good health. In DNA, the CDR3 is TGTGCCAGCAGTGATAGAGACAGGGCGAACACTGAAGCTTTCTTT. Its translation is CASSDRDRANTEAFF. The full variable domain, rest sourced from reference TRBV25-1 and TRBJ1-1, is EADIYQTPRYLVIGTGKKITLECSQTMGHDKMYWYQQDPGMELHLIHYSYGVNSTEKGDLSSESTVSRIRTEHFPLTLESARPSHTSQYLCASSDRDRANTEAFFGQGTRLTVV.